What follows are 7 T cell receptor beta chains derived from one specimen sequenced in a study of T cells in Graves' hyperthyroidism and ophthalmopathy. There were TCR beta CDR3 regions amplified from RNA transcripts. The study used the HTBI primer set for a first-round RT-PCR of the TCR CDR3. TCRdb processed the multiplex PCR reads anew with MiXCR; each CDR3 protein has one entry. The sample yields 500,000 or so distinct CDR3 sequences, 15% to 20% seen once. The specimen was blood. The receptors were gathered from a woman under 40 with Graves' ophthalmopathy.

This clonotype has at least ten counts. V is TRBV20-1 and J is TRBJ2-5, with unresolved D. Trimming took 1 base from V and 0 from J, leaving 12 bases between them. CDR1 is DFQATT and CDR2 is SNEGSKA in the germline V gene (reference sequence). There are 15 residues in the CDR3. The CDR3 here is CSARVRTVYQETQYF. CDR3 bases: TGCAGTGCTAGAGTAAGAACAGTGTACCAAGAGACCCAGTACTTC.

This rearrangement joins TRBV18 to TRBJ2-7; 12 bases line up with TRBD1. V lost 8 bases and J lost 7; bases outside the gene matches: 15. There are 16 residues in the CDR3. Germline-derived CDR1 and CDR2 are KGHSH and LQKENI. This chain's CDR3 is CASSQEWGTGGREQYF. CDR3 in DNA: TGTGCCAGCAGCCAAGAGTGGGGGACAGGGGGCAGGGAGCAGTACTTC. Filled out from reference TRBV18 and TRBJ2-7, the complete variable domain reads NAGVMQNPRHLVRRRGQEARLRCSPMKGHSHVYWYRQLPEEGLKFMVYLQKENIIDESGMPKERFSAEFPKEGPSILRIQQVVRGDSAAYFCASSQEWGTGGREQYFGPGTRLTVT.

This clonotype was seen at least ten times. This chain connects TRBV7-9 to TRBJ2-5; D is undetermined. CDR3 length equals 14 residues. V was cut by 5 bases and J by 7 bases, with 17 bases left in between. CDR1 is SEHNR and CDR2 is FQNEAQ in the germline V gene (reference sequence). The CDR3 sequence is CASSPPAALGTQYF. The CDR3 nucleotides read TGTGCCAGCAGCCCCCCCGCCGCGTTGGGGACCCAGTACTTC. Based on the CDR3 plus reference TRBV7-9 and TRBJ2-5, the full variable domain is DTGVSQNPRHKITKRGQNVTFRCDPISEHNRLYWYRQTLGQGPEFLTYFQNEAQLEKSRLLSDRFSAERPKGSFSTLEIQRTEQGDSAMYLCASSPPAALGTQYFGPGTRLLVL.

This clonotype was picked up many times. The gene calls are TRBV6-1 and TRBJ2-1; unclear D gene. The V and J ends lost 5 bases and 8 bases respectively, with 13 bases between them. Germline CDR1 MNHNS, CDR2 SASEGT. This CDR3 region has 13 residues. The CDR3 sequence: CASSYDFWDEQFF. The CDR3 DNA reads TGTGCCAGCAGTTACGATTTTTGGGATGAGCAGTTCTTC.

At least ten counts were recorded for this clonotype. The chain uses TRBV5-1 and TRBJ2-2, with D possibly being TRBD1 (6 bases). Germline V CDR1 and CDR2: SGHRS, YFSETQ. The ends were cut back, 4 bases at V and 0 bases at J, with 10 bases in the middle. The CDR3 has 15 amino acids. CDR3: CASSVRQANTGELFF. CDR3 DNA: TGCGCCAGCAGCGTACGACAGGCGAACACCGGGGAGCTGTTTTTT.

This clonotype came up once. This chain connects TRBV7-2 to TRBJ2-1, with TRBD2 identical over 13 bases. Germline V lookup: CDR1 SGHTA, CDR2 FQGNSA. The CDR3 spans 15 residues. The junction had 3 bases not matched to a gene; V was cut back by 2 bases and J by 8 bases. CDR3 loop: CASSLSGLAGDEQFF. The CDR3 coding sequence is TGTGCCAGCAGCTTATCCGGACTAGCGGGAGATGAGCAGTTCTTC. The whole variable domain, remainder taken from reference TRBV7-2 and TRBJ2-1, is GAGVSQSPSNKVTEKGKDVELRCDPISGHTALYWYRQSLGQGLEFLIYFQGNSAPDKSGLPSDRFSAERTGGSVSTLTIQRTQQEDSAVYLCASSLSGLAGDEQFFGPGTRLTVL.

This clonotype was recorded many times. The chain carries TRBV5-1 and TRBJ2-7; D tentatively fits TRBD1 or TRBD2 (5 bases each). Germline CDR1 is SGHRS and CDR2 is YFSETQ. CDR3 size: 15 residues. The V gene lost 3 bases and the J gene lost 1 base, with 14 bases spanning the gap. The CDR3 nucleotides read TGCGCCAGCAGCTGGGACGGGCTATCGTCCTACGAGCAGTACTTC. It is translated as CASSWDGLSSYEQYF.